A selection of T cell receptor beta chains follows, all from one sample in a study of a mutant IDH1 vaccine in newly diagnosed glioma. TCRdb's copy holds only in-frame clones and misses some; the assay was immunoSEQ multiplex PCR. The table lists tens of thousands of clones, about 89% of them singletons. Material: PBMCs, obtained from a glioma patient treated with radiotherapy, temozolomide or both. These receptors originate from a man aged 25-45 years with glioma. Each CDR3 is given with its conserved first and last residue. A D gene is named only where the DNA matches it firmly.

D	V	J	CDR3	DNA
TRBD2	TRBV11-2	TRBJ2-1	CASSLGLAGTSYNEQFF	TGTGCCAGCAGCTTAGGTCTAGCGGGGACCTCCTACAATGAGCAGTTCTTC
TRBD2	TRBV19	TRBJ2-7	CASSTPGGGSSYEQYF	TGTGCCAGTAGTACCCCTGGCGGGGGTAGCTCCTACGAGCAGTACTTC
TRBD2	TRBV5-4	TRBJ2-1	CASSPSGRYNEQFF	TGTGCCAGCAGCCCTAGCGGGCGCTACAATGAGCAGTTCTTC
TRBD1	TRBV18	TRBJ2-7	CASSLGTDSYEQYF	TGTGCCAGCTCGCTCGGGACAGACTCCTACGAGCAGTACTTC
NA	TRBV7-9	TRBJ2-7	CASSPPSDKSYEQYF	TGTGCCAGCAGCCCCCCCAGCGACAAGTCCTACGAGCAGTACTTC
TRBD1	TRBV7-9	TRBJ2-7	CASRPLDRAKSYEQYF	TGTGCCAGCAGACCTCTCGACAGGGCAAAGTCCTACGAGCAGTACTTC
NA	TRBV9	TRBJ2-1	CASSAVVNEQFF	TGTGCCAGCAGCGCTGTCGTCAATGAGCAGTTCTTC
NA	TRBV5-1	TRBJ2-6	CASSLGAGVGANVLTF	TGCGCCAGCAGCTTGGGGGCAGGGGTCGGGGCCAACGTCCTGACTTTC
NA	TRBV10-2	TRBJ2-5	CASSTPQETQYF	TGCGCCAGCAGTACCCCCCAAGAGACCCAGTACTTC
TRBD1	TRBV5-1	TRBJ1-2	CASSAGTGVDGYTF	TGCGCCAGCAGCGCCGGGACAGGGGTCGATGGCTACACCTTC